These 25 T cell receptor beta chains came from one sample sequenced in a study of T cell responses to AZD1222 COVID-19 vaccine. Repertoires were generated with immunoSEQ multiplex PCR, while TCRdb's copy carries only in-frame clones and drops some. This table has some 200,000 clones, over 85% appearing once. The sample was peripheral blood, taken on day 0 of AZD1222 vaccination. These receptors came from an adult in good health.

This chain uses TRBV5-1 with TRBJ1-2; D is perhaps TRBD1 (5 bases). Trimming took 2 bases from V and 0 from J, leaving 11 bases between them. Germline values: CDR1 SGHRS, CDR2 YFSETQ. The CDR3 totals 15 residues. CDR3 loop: CASSFTGTANYGYTF. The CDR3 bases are TGCGCCAGCAGCTTTACCGGGACGGCTAACTATGGCTACACCTTC.

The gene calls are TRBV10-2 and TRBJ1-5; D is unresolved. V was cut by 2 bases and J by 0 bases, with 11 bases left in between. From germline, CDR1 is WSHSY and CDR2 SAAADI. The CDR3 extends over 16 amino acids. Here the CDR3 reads CASSEMSLVSNQPQHF. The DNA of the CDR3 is TGCGCCAGCAGTGAGATGTCACTCGTTAGCAATCAGCCCCAGCATTTT.

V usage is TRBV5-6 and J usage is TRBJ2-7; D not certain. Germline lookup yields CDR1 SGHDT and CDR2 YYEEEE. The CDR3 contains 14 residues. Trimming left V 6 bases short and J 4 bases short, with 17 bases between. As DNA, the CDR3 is TGTGCCAGCACCCTCACTACAATGCCGTACGAGCAGTACTTC. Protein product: CASTLTTMPYEQYF.

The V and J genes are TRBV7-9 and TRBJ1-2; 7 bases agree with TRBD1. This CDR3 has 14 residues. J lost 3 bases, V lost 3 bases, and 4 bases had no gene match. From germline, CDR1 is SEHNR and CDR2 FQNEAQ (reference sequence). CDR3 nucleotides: TGTGCCAGCAGCTTCGACAGGGACCACTATGGCTACACCTTC. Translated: CASSFDRDHYGYTF.

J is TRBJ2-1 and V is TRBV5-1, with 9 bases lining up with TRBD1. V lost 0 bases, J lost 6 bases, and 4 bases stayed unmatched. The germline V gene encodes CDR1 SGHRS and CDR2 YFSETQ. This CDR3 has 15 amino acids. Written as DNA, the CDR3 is TGCGCCAGCAGCTTGGGACAGGGGGTGGGCAATGAGCAGTTCTTC. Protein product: CASSLGQGVGNEQFF. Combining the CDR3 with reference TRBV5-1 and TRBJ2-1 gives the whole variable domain KAGVTQTPRYLIKTRGQQVTLSCSPISGHRSVSWYQQTPGQGLQFLFEYFSETQRNKGNFPGRFSGRQFSNSRSEMNVSTLELGDSALYLCASSLGQGVGNEQFFGPGTRLTVL.

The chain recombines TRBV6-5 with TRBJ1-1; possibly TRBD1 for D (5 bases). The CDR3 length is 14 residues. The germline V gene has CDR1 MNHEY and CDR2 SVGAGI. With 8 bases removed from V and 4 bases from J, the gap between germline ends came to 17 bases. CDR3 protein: CASPREGSTTEAFF. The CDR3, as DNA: TGTGCCAGCCCTAGAGAGGGGTCGACCACTGAAGCTTTCTTT.

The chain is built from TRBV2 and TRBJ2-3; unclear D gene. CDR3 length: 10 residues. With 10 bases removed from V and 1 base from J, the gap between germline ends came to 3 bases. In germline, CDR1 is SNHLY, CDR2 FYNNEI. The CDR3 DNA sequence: TGTGCCAAGCGCACAGATACGCAGTATTTT. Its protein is CAKRTDTQYF.

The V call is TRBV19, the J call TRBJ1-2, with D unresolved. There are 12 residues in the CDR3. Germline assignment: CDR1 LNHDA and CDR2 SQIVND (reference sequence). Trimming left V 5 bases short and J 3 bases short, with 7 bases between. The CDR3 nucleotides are TGTGCCAGTAGTCAAGCAGACTATGGCTACACCTTC. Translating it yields CASSQADYGYTF.

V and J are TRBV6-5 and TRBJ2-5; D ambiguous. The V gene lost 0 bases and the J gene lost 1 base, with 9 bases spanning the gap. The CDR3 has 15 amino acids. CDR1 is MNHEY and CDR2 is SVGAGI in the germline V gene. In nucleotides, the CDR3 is TGTGCCAGCAGTTACTCGAGGCAGATCCAAGAGACCCAGTACTTC. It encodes CASSYSRQIQETQYF.

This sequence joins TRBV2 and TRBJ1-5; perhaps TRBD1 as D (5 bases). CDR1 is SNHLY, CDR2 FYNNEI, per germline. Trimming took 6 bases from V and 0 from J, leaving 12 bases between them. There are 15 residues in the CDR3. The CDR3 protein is CASSAGHNSNQPQHF. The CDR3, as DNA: TGTGCCAGCAGCGCCGGACACAATAGCAATCAGCCCCAGCATTTT.

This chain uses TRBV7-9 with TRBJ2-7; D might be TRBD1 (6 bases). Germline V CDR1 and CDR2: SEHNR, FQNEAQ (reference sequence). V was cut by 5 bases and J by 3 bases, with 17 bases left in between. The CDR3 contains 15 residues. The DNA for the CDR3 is TGTGCCAGCAGCGGACAGAGGGACACCCTCTACGAGCAGTACTTC. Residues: CASSGQRDTLYEQYF.

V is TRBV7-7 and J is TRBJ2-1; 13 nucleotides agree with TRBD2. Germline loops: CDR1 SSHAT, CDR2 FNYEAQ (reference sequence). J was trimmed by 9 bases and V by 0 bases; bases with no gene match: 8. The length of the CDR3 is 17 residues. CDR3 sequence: CASSLAGTSGKLGEQFF. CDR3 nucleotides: TGTGCCAGCAGCTTAGCCGGGACTAGCGGGAAATTGGGTGAGCAGTTCTTC.

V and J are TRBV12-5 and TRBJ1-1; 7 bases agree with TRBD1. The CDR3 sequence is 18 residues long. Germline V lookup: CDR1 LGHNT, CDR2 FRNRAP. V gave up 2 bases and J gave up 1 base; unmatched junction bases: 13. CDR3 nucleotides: TGTGCTAGTGGTTTGCACATATGGGCAGGGGGGAAGAACACTGAAGCTTTCTTT. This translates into CASGLHIWAGGKNTEAFF. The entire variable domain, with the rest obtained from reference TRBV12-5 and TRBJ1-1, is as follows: DARVTQTPRHKVTEMGQEVTMRCQPILGHNTVFWYRQTMMQGLELLAYFRNRAPLDDSGMPKDRFSAEMPDATLATLKIQPSEPRDSAVYFCASGLHIWAGGKNTEAFFGQGTRLTVV.

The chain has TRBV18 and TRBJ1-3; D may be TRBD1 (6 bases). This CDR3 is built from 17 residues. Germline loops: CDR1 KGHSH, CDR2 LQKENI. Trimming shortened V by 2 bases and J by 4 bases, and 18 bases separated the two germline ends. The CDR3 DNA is TGTGCCAGCTCACCAAGTGTGGCAGGGGCAGACGGAAACACCATATATTTT. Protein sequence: CASSPSVAGADGNTIYF.

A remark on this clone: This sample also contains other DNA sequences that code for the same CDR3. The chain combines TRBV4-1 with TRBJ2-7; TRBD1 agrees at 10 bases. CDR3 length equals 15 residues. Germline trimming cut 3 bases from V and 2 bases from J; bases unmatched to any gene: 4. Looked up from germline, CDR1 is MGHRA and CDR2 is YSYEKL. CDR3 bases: TGCGCCAGCAGCCAGGGGACAGGGGTGACCTACGAGCAGTACTTC. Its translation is CASSQGTGVTYEQYF.

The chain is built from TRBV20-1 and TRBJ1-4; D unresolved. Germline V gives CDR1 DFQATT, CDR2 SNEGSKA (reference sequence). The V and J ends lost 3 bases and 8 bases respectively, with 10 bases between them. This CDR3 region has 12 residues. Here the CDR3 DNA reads TGCAGTGCTAGTAACTCGGGAGAAAAACTGTTTTTT. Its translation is CSASNSGEKLFF.

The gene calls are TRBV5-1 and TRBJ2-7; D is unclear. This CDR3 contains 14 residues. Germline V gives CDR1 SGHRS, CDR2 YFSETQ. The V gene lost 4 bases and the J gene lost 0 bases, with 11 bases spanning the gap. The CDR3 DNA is TGCGCCAGCAGCCCGAACCCTAGCTCCTACGAGCAGTACTTC. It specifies CASSPNPSSYEQYF.

The CDR3 DNA reads as TGTGCCAGCAGCCTAGGCAGCGGGTCATCCTACAATGAGCAGTTCTTC. This sequence encodes CASSLGSGSSYNEQFF. V gene TRBV3-1 (or the pseudogene TRBV3-2) combines with J gene TRBJ2-1; tentatively, D is TRBD2 (6 bases). V was shortened by 4 bases and J by 1 base, with 14 bases between the two germline ends. CDR3 length equals 16 residues. From germline, CDR1 is LGHDT and CDR2 YNNKEL (reference sequence).

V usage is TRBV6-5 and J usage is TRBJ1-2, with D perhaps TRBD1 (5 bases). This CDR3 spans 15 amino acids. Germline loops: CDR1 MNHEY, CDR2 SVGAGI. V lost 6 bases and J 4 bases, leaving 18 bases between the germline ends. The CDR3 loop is CASRPREDTFYGYTF. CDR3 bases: TGTGCCAGCAGACCCCGGGAGGACACCTTCTATGGCTACACCTTC.

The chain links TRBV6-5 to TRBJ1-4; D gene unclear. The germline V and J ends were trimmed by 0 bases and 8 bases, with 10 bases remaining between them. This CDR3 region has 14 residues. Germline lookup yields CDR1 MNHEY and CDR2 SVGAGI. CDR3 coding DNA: TGTGCCAGCAGTTACTCCGGGATGGGGGAAAAACTGTTTTTT. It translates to CASSYSGMGEKLFF.

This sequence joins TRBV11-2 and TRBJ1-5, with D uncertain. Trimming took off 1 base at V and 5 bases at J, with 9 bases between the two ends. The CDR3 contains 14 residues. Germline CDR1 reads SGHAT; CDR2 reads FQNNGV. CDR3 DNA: TGTGCCAGCAGCTTAGGAGGGTGGGATCAGCCCCAGCATTTT. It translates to CASSLGGWDQPQHF.

CDR3 in amino acids: CAWSDESSRNQPQHF. The CDR3 DNA sequence: TGTGCCTGGAGTGATGAGAGCTCGCGCAATCAGCCCCAGCATTTT. This rearrangement joins TRBV30 to TRBJ1-5; no reliable D call. V lost 1 base to trimming and J lost 2 bases, with 12 bases between them. CDR1 and CDR2 from the germline V gene are GTSNPN and SVGIG (reference sequence). The CDR3 length is 15 residues.

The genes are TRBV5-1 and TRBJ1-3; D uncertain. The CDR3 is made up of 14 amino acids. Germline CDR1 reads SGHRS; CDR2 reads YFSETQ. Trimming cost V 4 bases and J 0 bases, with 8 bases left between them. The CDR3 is CASSDVSSGNTIYF. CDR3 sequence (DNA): TGCGCCAGCAGCGACGTAAGCTCTGGAAACACCATATATTTT.

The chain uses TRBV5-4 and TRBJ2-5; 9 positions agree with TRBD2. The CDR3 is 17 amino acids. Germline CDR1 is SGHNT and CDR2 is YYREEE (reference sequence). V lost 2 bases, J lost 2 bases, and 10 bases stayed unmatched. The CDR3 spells CASSLIKLAGTQETQYF. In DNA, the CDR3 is TGTGCCAGCAGCTTAATCAAACTAGCGGGCACTCAAGAGACCCAGTACTTC.

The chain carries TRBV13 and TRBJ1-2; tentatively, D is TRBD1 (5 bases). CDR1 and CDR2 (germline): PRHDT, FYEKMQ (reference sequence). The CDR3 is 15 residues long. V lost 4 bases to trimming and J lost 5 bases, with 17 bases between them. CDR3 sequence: CASSSELTVYYGYTF. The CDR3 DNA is TGTGCCAGCAGCTCGGAATTGACAGTCTATTATGGCTACACCTTC.